This T cell receptor (beta chain) is drawn from a study of beta chain features in type 1 diabetes. Study-wide results and limits: A closer apparent resemblance between naive, central memory and Treg TCRB repertoires was seen in patients than in healthy donors. For TCRB rearrangement, an influence of HLA type remained unresolved here.

This clone has only a few counts. Antigen specificity is unknown. The study reverse transcribed the entire isolated RNA, so it sequenced expressed TCRB transcripts. Assay used: immunoSEQ multiplex PCR; TCRdb lists only in-frame clones, some missing. This sample has some 150,000 clones, with roughly a tenth found just once. The CDR3 spans 16 residues. The germline V gene has CDR1 SGHKS and CDR2 YYEKEE (reference sequence). V lost 1 base, J lost 3 bases, and 5 bases stayed unmatched. The receptor was isolated from a man younger than 35 in good health. The chain combines TRBV5-5 with TRBJ2-3, with 10 positions matching TRBD2. Sequencing used naive CD4+ T cells from blood. The CDR3 DNA follows: TGTGCCAGCAGCTTGAGCCTAGCGGGGGCGACAGATACGCAGTATTTT. Translating it yields CASSLSLAGATDTQYF.